This T cell receptor beta chain derives from a study of metastatic and nonmetastatic thyroid tumors. Looking at the study overall: The comparison covered peripheral blood and tumor or nodule tissue in malignant and benign thyroid patients. Points from the study as a whole: In both blood and tumor samples, TCR beta diversity was reported significantly higher for malignant than benign nodules.

Patients underwent thyroid surgery, and none had received any treatment before it. CDR3 size: 16 residues. Germline-derived CDR1 and CDR2 are LGHDT and YNNKEL (reference sequence). With V trimmed by 0 bases and J by 6 bases, 4 bases remained unmatched. This clone was picked up many times. Its antigen is not known. The authors' processing: Variation in CDR3 across clinicopathological groups served as the basis for constructing a distant-metastasis classifier in papillary thyroid cancer. Through MiXCR, TCRdb re-clonotyped the PCR reads. These V and J calls originate from TCRdb's pipeline instead of the authors' own analysis. Here the sample spans roughly 70,000 clones, more than 15% being singletons.

The clonotype comes from a female donor with papillary thyroid cancer or a benign thyroid nodule (not recorded which). Some clones in this sample may be carry-over from other donors' samples. Sample: blood. This chain joins TRBV3-1 and TRBJ2-2; TRBD2 matches 10 bases. CDR3 region: CASSQEYLAGAGELFF. In DNA, the CDR3 is TGTGCCAGCAGCCAAGAGTACCTAGCGGGAGCCGGGGAGCTGTTTTTT.